This T cell receptor (beta chain) was found in a study of shared T cell receptors in the human thymus. TCRdb's copy holds only in-frame clones and misses some; the assay was immunoSEQ multiplex PCR. Found here are some 760,000 clones, approximately 83% of them singletons; the top ten hold approximately 0.01%. Trimming took 4 bases from V and 4 from J, leaving 12 bases between them. This CDR3 contains 13 residues. Germline V gene data show CDR1 as SGHRS and CDR2 as YFSETQ. The same data also went into a second study, on human thymus T cells.

This sequence was found in a girl in the first two years of life with a congenital heart defect. Sequencing input: thymocytes. The chain couples TRBV5-1 to TRBJ2-7; the D is unclear. CDR3 in DNA: TGCGCCAGCAGCAAATGCACAAATTACGAGCAGTACTTC. Translating gives CASSKCTNYEQYF.